This T cell receptor beta chain was obtained from a study of glioma-infiltrating T cells. This clonotype is judged medium-sized. TCR alpha and beta CDR3 regions were amplified from RNA using iRepertoire nested multiplex PCR. TCRdb re-derived calls from the multiplex PCR reads in MiXCR, one entry per CDR3 protein. Counted here are 44,000 or so distinct CDR3 sequences, approximately 20% occurring once; the ten biggest clones make up 5% to 8%. The sequence was collected from a human donor with low-grade glioma or glioblastoma, undergoing nonglioma brain surgery, or in good health (not recorded which). Source material: glioma tissue, nonneoplastic brain tissue, or PBMCs (not recorded which).

The CDR3 here is CASRRRGTDSPLHF. The CDR3 DNA is TGTGCCAGCAGAAGGCGGGGGACGGATTCACCCCTCCACTTT. This chain joins TRBV27 and TRBJ1-6; a possible D gene is TRBD1 (5 bases). Trimming removed 6 bases at V and 8 bases at J, with 14 bases between. The CDR3 totals 14 residues. Germline values: CDR1 MNHEY, CDR2 SMNVEV (reference sequence).